Listed here are 27 T cell receptor beta chains from one sample, sequenced in a study of CD8+CD57+ T cells in acquired aplastic anemia. Patients selected for sequencing had displayed CD8+CD57+ cell expansion by flow cytometry. CDR3 and TCR beta VDJ profiling relied on a genomic DNA template. TCRdb processed the reads anew with MiXCR; each CDR3 protein has one entry. This repertoire shows about 160,000 distinct CDR3 sequences, around half found once; its top ten account for more than 30%. Sequenced material: sorted CD4+, CD8+, or CD8+CD57+ T cells (not recorded which) from PBMCs. These receptors all stem from a human donor with aplastic anemia.

The V call is TRBV7-9, the J call TRBJ2-6, with D hard to call. Germline CDR1 and CDR2: SEHNR and FQNEAQ (reference sequence). V shed 9 bases and J shed 2 bases, with 8 bases lying between them. This CDR3 has 13 residues. CDR3 DNA sequence: TGTGCCAGTCTCCCAACTGGGGCCAACGTCCTGACTTTC. It translates to CASLPTGANVLTF.

The chain uses TRBV7-2 and TRBJ2-2; a possible D gene is TRBD2 (6 bases). The V and J ends lost 4 bases and 7 bases respectively, with 10 bases between them. CDR3 length: 13 amino acids. The V gene's germline CDR1 is SGHTA and CDR2 FQGNSA. The CDR3 DNA follows: TGTGCCAGCAGCTCAACGACTAGCGGGGAGCTGTTTTTT. Amino acids: CASSSTTSGELFF.

The chain couples TRBV2 to TRBJ2-7; tentatively, D is TRBD2 (5 bases). Germline V gene sequence: CDR1 SNHLY, CDR2 FYNNEI. Trimming shortened V by 11 bases and J by 6 bases, and 11 bases separated the two germline ends. The CDR3 spans 10 residues. The CDR3 DNA sequence: TGTGCCTGGGGAGAAGGCGAGCAGTACTTC. This encodes CAWGEGEQYF.

As DNA, the CDR3 is TGTGCCATCACTAGCGGGAGCTCCTACGAGCAGTACTTC. This encodes CAITSGSSYEQYF. The chain combines TRBV10-3 with TRBJ2-7; 10 bases align to TRBD2. V lost 7 bases to trimming and J lost 0 bases; unmatched junction nucleotides: 0. Per the germline V gene, CDR1 is ENHRY and CDR2 is SYGVKD. The CDR3 covers 13 residues.

V gene TRBV7-7 combines with J gene TRBJ2-7, with a possible D match to TRBD2 (6 bases). V shed 3 bases and J shed 5 bases, with 14 bases lying between them. Germline CDR1 SSHAT, CDR2 FNYEAQ (reference sequence). CDR3 length: 14 amino acids. The CDR3 sequence is CASSLGRGSDEQYF. CDR3 nucleotide sequence: TGTGCCAGCAGCTTGGGACGGGGGTCGGACGAGCAGTACTTC.

Of note for this clonotype: A single base separates this from a much larger clone, so it may be a read error. The rearrangement links TRBV5-1 to TRBJ2-2; D assignment may be TRBD1 or TRBD2 (5 bases each). CDR1 is SGHRS, CDR2 YFSETQ, per germline. CDR3 size: 14 residues. The CDR3: CASSFEGTPGELSF. The CDR3 DNA reads TGCGCCAGCAGCTTTGAGGGGACCCCCGGGGAGCTGTCTTTT. Together with reference TRBV5-1 and TRBJ2-2, the CDR3 gives the full variable domain: KAGVTQTPRYLIKTRGQQVTLSCSPISGHRSVSWYQQTPGQGLQFLFEYFSETQRNKGNFPGRFSGRQFSNSRSEMNVSTLELGDSALYLCASSFEGTPGELSFGEGSRLTVL.

This clonotype was seen many times. The chain carries TRBV13 and TRBJ2-7; D gene ambiguous. There are 14 residues in the CDR3. Between the trimmed V and J ends, which lost 6 bases and 2 bases, there was a span of 14 bases. Germline CDR1 is PRHDT and CDR2 is FYEKMQ (reference sequence). CDR3 sequence: CASSWSSFPYEQYF. The CDR3 bases are TGTGCCAGCAGTTGGAGTAGCTTTCCCTACGAGCAGTACTTC.

This clonotype has a count of ten or more. The J gene is TRBJ1-1, the V gene TRBV5-1, with 9 bases that match TRBD1. Germline-derived CDR1 and CDR2 are SGHRS and YFSETQ. This CDR3 spans 15 amino acids. After removal of 0 bases from V and 3 bases from J, the junction contained 3 bases not matched to a gene. The CDR3 is CASSLAGTGYTEAFF. The CDR3 nucleotides are TGCGCCAGCAGCTTGGCCGGGACAGGGTACACTGAAGCTTTCTTT.

This clonotype was counted many times. This sequence joins TRBV27 and TRBJ1-2, with D tentatively TRBD1 (6 bases). The V and J ends lost 6 bases and 5 bases respectively, with 13 bases between them. In germline, CDR1 is MNHEY, CDR2 SMNVEV (reference sequence). CDR3 length equals 13 residues. CDR3: CASRRNTGYGYTF. DNA for the CDR3: TGTGCCAGCAGGAGAAATACAGGGTATGGCTACACCTTC.

V gene TRBV5-6 combines with J gene TRBJ1-2; TRBD1 matches at 8 bases. Germline CDR1 reads SGHDT; CDR2 reads YYEEEE. Trimming took 0 bases from V and 5 from J; bases not matched to a gene: 6. The CDR3 covers 15 residues. As DNA, the CDR3 is TGTGCCAGCAGCTTGGAGGACAGGGACTTTTATGGCTACACCTTC. Protein sequence: CASSLEDRDFYGYTF.

This clonotype was found once. V usage is TRBV7-9 and J usage is TRBJ2-7, with 9 bases aligning to TRBD1. CDR1 SEHNR and CDR2 FQNEAQ come from the germline V gene (reference sequence). V dropped 5 bases and J dropped 4; count of bases not matched to a gene: 6. This CDR3 spans 14 amino acids. The CDR3 nucleotides are TGTGCCAGCAGCGTACCGGGACAGGGATACGAGCAGTACTTC. As protein: CASSVPGQGYEQYF.

This clonotype has just a few counts. This chain joins TRBV24-1 and TRBJ2-1; D is possibly TRBD1 or TRBD2 (7 bases each). CDR3 size: 13 residues. Trimming stripped 6 bases from V and 8 bases from J, with 13 bases between. Germline V lookup: CDR1 KGHDR, CDR2 SFDVKD. The CDR3 is CATSWGGGYEQFF. DNA for the CDR3: TGTGCCACCAGTTGGGGAGGGGGCTATGAGCAGTTCTTC.

This chain uses TRBV7-2 with TRBJ1-1; the D gene is possibly TRBD1 (5 bases). CDR3 length: 11 residues. V lost 4 bases and J lost 8, with 8 bases in between. CDR1 and CDR2 (germline): SGHTA, FQGNSA. This chain's CDR3 is CASSWGFEAFF. CDR3 nucleotide sequence: TGTGCCAGCAGCTGGGGGTTCGAAGCTTTCTTT. The full variable domain, rest sourced from reference TRBV7-2 and TRBJ1-1, is GAGVSQSPSNKVTEKGKDVELRCDPISGHTALYWYRQSLGQGLEFLIYFQGNSAPDKSGLPSDRFSAERTGGSVSTLTIQRTQQEDSAVYLCASSWGFEAFFGQGTRLTVV.

This clonotype was recorded many times. The chain employs TRBV9 and TRBJ1-3; the match to TRBD1 covers 7 bases. The germline CDR1 and CDR2 sequences are SGDLS and YYNGEE. The CDR3 runs 16 residues. The J segment lost 0 bases and the V segment lost 2 bases, leaving 5 bases of the junction unmatched. The CDR3 protein is CASSVGTAASGNTIYF. CDR3 sequence (DNA): TGTGCCAGCAGCGTGGGGACAGCAGCCTCTGGAAACACCATATATTTT.

This clonotype has a count of ten or more. A junction end diverges from the germline sequence, so it may reflect a read error. The chain combines TRBV7-7 with TRBJ2-7; the D is unclear. Germline V gives CDR1 SSHAT, CDR2 FNYEAQ (reference sequence). This CDR3 spans 13 amino acids. The CDR3 sequence is CASSAGLIYEQYF. Here the CDR3 DNA reads TGTGCTAGCAGCGCCGGGTTGATCTACGAGCAGTACTTC.

This clonotype was recorded a few times. The chain combines TRBV6-5 with TRBJ2-7; no firm D call. This CDR3 contains 13 residues. The germline V and J ends were trimmed by 3 bases and 6 bases, with 12 bases remaining between them. Germline CDR1 and CDR2: MNHEY and SVGAGI. As DNA, the CDR3 is TGTGCCAGCAGTTATTTCGGCTCTGTCGAGCAGTACTTC. Translating gives CASSYFGSVEQYF.

This clonotype came up a few times. This chain uses TRBV11-2 with TRBJ2-2; 9 positions agree with TRBD2. The germline gives CDR1 SGHAT, CDR2 FQNNGV. Losses at the gene ends were 7 bases for V and 5 bases for J; bases not matched to a gene: 5. There are 14 residues in the CDR3. The CDR3 reads CASTIAGVTGELFF. The CDR3 DNA follows: TGTGCCAGCACCATAGCGGGAGTAACCGGGGAGCTGTTTTTT.

About this clonotype itself: This could be a read error, since a much larger clone is one nucleotide away. Because the CDR3 is missing its conserved closing phenylalanine or tryptophan, this is likely a read error. The J gene is TRBJ1-5, the V gene TRBV6-1; the match to TRBD1 covers 7 bases. CDR3 length: 14 amino acids. The junction had 6 bases not matched to a gene; V was cut back by 10 bases and J by 0 bases. Germline V gives CDR1 MNHNS, CDR2 SASEGT. Written as DNA, the CDR3 is TGTGCCACCTCCGGGACAGATAGCAATCAGCCCCAGCATTCT. This sequence encodes CATSGTDSNQPQHS.

This clonotype was counted many times. The chain uses TRBV5-1 and TRBJ1-1, with 11 bases that match TRBD1. This CDR3 is 15 amino acids long. V lost 3 bases and J lost 4; bases outside the gene matches: 5. Germline V gene lookup returns CDR1 SGHRS and CDR2 YFSETQ. CDR3 nucleotides: TGCGCCAGCAGCTGGACAGGGGGCGGAAGCACTGAAGCTTTCTTT. As protein: CASSWTGGGSTEAFF.

V usage is TRBV4-2 and J usage is TRBJ1-3; D is ambiguous. CDR1 and CDR2 from the germline V gene are LGHNA and YNFKEQ. The CDR3 consists of 16 residues. V was cut by 5 bases and J by 0 bases, with 14 bases left in between. The CDR3 loop reads CASSTERRSSGNTIYF. The CDR3 nucleotides are TGTGCCAGCAGCACAGAGCGGAGGAGCTCTGGAAACACCATATATTTT.

This clonotype was counted between two and nine times. The rearrangement joins TRBV3-1 to TRBJ2-3; TRBD2 might be the D (6 bases). V lost 1 base and J 0 bases, leaving 17 bases between the germline ends. CDR3 length: 18 residues. Germline CDR1 and CDR2: LGHDT and YNNKEL (reference sequence). The CDR3 DNA sequence: TGTGCCAGCAGCCAAGTCGGGGGTAGCGACCCTAGCACAGATACGCAGTATTTT. Translated: CASSQVGGSDPSTDTQYF.

The chain uses TRBV19 and TRBJ2-7, with D possibly being TRBD1 (7 bases). Germline V gene sequence: CDR1 LNHDA, CDR2 SQIVND (reference sequence). CDR3 length: 14 amino acids. V lost 10 bases and J lost 3, with 19 bases in between. The CDR3 bases are TGTGCCACCTCGGAGACAGGGCGGGGCTACGAGCAGTACTTC. It encodes CATSETGRGYEQYF.

The CDR3 reads CASSLPAPGSSGRRYDEQFF. In DNA form, the CDR3 reads TGTGCCAGCAGTTTGCCCGCCCCTGGGAGTAGCGGGAGAAGGTACGATGAGCAGTTCTTC. This sequence joins TRBV28 and TRBJ2-1; 9 bases line up with TRBD2. Germline-derived CDR1 and CDR2 are MDHEN and SYDVKM. The CDR3 consists of 20 residues. The junction had 23 bases not matched to a gene; V was cut back by 3 bases and J by 8 bases.

This clonotype occurred a few times. This chain joins TRBV29-1 and TRBJ2-5; D might be TRBD2 (5 bases). Trimming left V 1 base short and J 4 bases short, with 13 bases between. Germline CDR1 is SQVTM and CDR2 is ANQGSEA. The CDR3 consists of 14 residues. The CDR3 loop reads CSVEGTRAGETQYF. In DNA form, the CDR3 reads TGCAGCGTTGAAGGGACGAGGGCGGGAGAGACCCAGTACTTC.

With respect to this clonotype: Mismatch with germline at one junction end may stem from a read error. The chain carries TRBV10-3 and TRBJ2-1; tentatively, D is TRBD1 (6 bases). In germline, CDR1 is ENHRY, CDR2 SYGVKD. This CDR3 region has 15 residues. CDR3 bases: TGTGCCAGCAGTTACTCAGGGGATGGTGCCAATGAGCAGTTCTTC. This codes for CASSYSGDGANEQFF.

This clonotype appeared many times. This chain uses TRBV4-2 with TRBJ2-2, with D hard to call. V was cut by 1 base and J by 7 bases, with 10 bases left in between. The CDR3 is 14 amino acids. CDR1 and CDR2 (germline): LGHNA, YNFKEQ. DNA of the CDR3: TGTGCCAGCAGCCAAGCGGCGATTGGCGGGGAGCTGTTTTTT. Its protein product is CASSQAAIGGELFF.

This chain connects TRBV19 to TRBJ2-7; weak D call: TRBD1 (8 bases). With 9 bases removed from V and 2 bases from J, the gap between germline ends came to 14 bases. Germline CDR1 reads LNHDA; CDR2 reads SQIVND (reference sequence). The CDR3 sequence is 13 residues long. In DNA, the CDR3 is TGTGCCAGCGGGGGGACAGGCCCCTACGAGCAGTACTTC. It yields the protein CASGGTGPYEQYF.